The 7 T cell receptor beta chains presented below share a single source sample, sequenced in a study of blood T cell repertoires in COVID-19. Generated by immunoSEQ multiplex PCR, the TCRdb table keeps only in-frame clones and is missing some. The sample consists of about 71,000 clones, about four fifths of them appearing once. The source material was peripheral blood. These receptors all stem from a woman of 80 years or more with acute or convalescent COVID-19.

This clone was recorded only once. The chain couples TRBV10-3 to TRBJ2-7; 7 positions agree with TRBD2. CDR1 and CDR2 from the germline V gene are ENHRY and SYGVKD. The CDR3 length is 12 residues. The V segment lost 10 bases and the J segment 1 base; nucleotides outside the gene matches: 4. The DNA of the CDR3 is TGTGCCACCACGGGACTATCCTACGAGCAGTACTTC. It encodes CATTGLSYEQYF.

This clone was found once. The genes are TRBV5-1 and TRBJ2-1; 7 bases are shared with TRBD2. V lost 4 bases and J lost 6; bases outside the gene matches: 13. The germline CDR1 and CDR2 sequences are SGHRS and YFSETQ. The CDR3 consists of 16 residues. The CDR3 DNA reads TGCGCCAGCAGCGTTGGGGCCGGGAGCGGGGTCAATGAGCAGTTCTTC. Amino acids: CASSVGAGSGVNEQFF.

This clone was observed a few times. J is TRBJ1-5 and V is TRBV28; D gene unclear. CDR1 MDHEN and CDR2 SYDVKM come from the germline V gene. V was trimmed by 3 bases and J by 7 bases, leaving 16 bases between them. CDR3 length equals 15 residues. The chain's CDR3 is CASSFGLTDWQPQHF. As DNA, the CDR3 is TGTGCCAGCAGTTTTGGGTTAACCGACTGGCAGCCCCAGCATTTT.

The chain's CDR3 is CATSRDLGDLGGVKNIQYF. CDR3 coding DNA: TGTGCCACCAGCAGAGATTTGGGAGATCTAGGAGGAGTCAAAAACATTCAGTACTTC. J is TRBJ2-4 and V is TRBV15, with D possibly matching TRBD2 (5 bases). Germline V gives CDR1 LNHNV, CDR2 YYDKDF (reference sequence). Trimming pared 0 bases from V and 3 bases from J, leaving 21 bases between. The CDR3 extends over 19 amino acids.

V is TRBV5-1 and J is TRBJ2-1, with 8 bases that match TRBD2. With 4 bases clipped from V and 0 bases from J, the junction kept 15 bases outside the gene matches. Germline values: CDR1 SGHRS, CDR2 YFSETQ. The CDR3 is 19 residues long. CDR3 sequence (DNA): TGCGCCAGCAGCCACCGGGACACCTCCGGGACTAGCTCCTACAATGAGCAGTTCTTC. Its protein product is CASSHRDTSGTSSYNEQFF.

This rearrangement joins TRBV5-1 to TRBJ1-2; 7 bases are shared with TRBD1. Germline lookup yields CDR1 SGHRS and CDR2 YFSETQ. The CDR3 has 16 amino acids. Trimming cost V 4 bases and J 3 bases; bases outside gene matches: 12. CDR3 sequence: CASSRDRVGGDYGYTF. The CDR3 DNA sequence: TGCGCCAGCAGCAGGGATCGGGTAGGGGGCGACTATGGCTACACCTTC.

The rearrangement links TRBV13 to TRBJ2-5, with 11 bases aligning to TRBD2. The CDR3 loop spans 18 amino acids. Trimming at V came to 5 bases and at J to 4 bases, leaving 15 bases not matched to a gene. The germline gives CDR1 PRHDT, CDR2 FYEKMQ (reference sequence). The DNA of the CDR3 is TGTGCCAGCAGCCCCCGAGGAGTAGCGGGGGGGTGGGGAGAGACCCAGTACTTC. It encodes CASSPRGVAGGWGETQYF.